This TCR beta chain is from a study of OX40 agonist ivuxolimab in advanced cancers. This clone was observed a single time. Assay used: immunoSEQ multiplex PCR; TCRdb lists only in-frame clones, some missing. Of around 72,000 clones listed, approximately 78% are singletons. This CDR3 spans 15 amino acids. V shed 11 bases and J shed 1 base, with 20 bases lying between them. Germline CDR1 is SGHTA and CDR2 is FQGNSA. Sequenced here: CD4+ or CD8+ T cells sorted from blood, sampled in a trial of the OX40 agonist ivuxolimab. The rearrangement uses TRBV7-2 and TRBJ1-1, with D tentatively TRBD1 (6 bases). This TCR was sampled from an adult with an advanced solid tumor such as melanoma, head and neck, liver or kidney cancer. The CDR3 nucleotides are TGTGCCGGAGGGACATCCGATGATCGGAACACTGAAGCTTTCTTT. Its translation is CAGGTSDDRNTEAFF.